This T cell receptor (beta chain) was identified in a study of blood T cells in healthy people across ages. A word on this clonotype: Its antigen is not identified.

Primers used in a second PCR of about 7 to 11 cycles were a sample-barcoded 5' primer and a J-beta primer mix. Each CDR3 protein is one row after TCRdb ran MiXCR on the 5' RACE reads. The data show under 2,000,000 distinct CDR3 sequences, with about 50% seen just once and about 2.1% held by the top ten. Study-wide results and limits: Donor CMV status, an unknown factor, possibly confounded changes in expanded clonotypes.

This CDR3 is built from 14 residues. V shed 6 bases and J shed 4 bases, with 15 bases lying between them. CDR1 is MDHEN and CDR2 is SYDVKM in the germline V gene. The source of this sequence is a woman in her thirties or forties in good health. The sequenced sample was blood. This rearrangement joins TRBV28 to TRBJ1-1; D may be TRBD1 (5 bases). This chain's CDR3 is CASRLTGARTEAFF. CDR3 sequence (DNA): TGTGCCAGCAGGCTCACAGGAGCCCGCACTGAAGCTTTCTTT.